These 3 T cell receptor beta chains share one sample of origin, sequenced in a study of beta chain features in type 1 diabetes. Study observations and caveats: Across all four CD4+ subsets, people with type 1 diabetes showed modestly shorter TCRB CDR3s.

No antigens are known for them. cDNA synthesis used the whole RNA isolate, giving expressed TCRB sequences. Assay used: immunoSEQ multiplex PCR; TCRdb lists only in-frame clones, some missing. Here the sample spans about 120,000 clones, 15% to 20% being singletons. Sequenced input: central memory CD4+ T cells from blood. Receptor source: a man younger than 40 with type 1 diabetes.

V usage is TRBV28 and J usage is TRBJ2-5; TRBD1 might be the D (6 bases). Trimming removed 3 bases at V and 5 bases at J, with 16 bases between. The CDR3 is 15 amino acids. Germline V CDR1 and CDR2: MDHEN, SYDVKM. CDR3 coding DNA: TGTGCCAGCAGTTTTCGACAGGTGGGGTCCGAGACCCAGTACTTC. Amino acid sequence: CASSFRQVGSETQYF. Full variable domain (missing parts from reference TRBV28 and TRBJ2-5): DVKVTQSSRYLVKRTGEKVFLECVQDMDHENMFWYRQDPGLGLRLIYFSYDVKMKEKGDIPEGYSVSREKKERFSLILESASTNQTSMYLCASSFRQVGSETQYFGPGTRLLVL.

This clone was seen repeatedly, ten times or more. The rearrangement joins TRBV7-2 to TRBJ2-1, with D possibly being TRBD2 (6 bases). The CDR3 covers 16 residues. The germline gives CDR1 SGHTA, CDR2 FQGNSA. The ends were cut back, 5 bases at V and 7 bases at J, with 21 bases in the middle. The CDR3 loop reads CASSPPFSGRKNEQFF. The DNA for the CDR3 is TGTGCCAGCAGCCCCCCTTTTTCGGGGAGGAAGAATGAGCAGTTCTTC.

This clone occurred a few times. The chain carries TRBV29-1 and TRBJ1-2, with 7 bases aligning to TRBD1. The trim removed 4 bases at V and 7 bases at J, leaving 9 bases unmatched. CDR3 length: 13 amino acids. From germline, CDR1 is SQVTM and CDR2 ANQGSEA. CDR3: CSVGQGGESGYTF. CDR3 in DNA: TGCAGCGTTGGACAAGGGGGCGAGTCTGGCTACACCTTC.